This TCR beta chain was found in a study of cytomegalovirus exposure and HLA in healthy donors (dated by TCRdb to the late 2010s). Background for the entire study: An earlier analysis of approximately 640 of the donors reported about 250 Gb of sequence data and roughly 110 million unique TCR beta sequences from approximately 180 million T cells. Roughly 300 gigabases of sequencing data and approximately 85 million unique TCR sequences were included in an early release covering under 650 HLA-typed donors. Of the 300 to 450 genotyped donors, roughly 76% were placed in the genetic ancestry cluster associated with self-reported Caucasian donors. The study was designed to test whether signatures of past pathogen exposure could be identified by cataloging public T cell receptors. The study used immunosequencing to profile the T cell repertoires of more than 650 subjects and linked those repertoires to cytomegalovirus serostatus. A separate validation cohort of over a hundred different subjects was used in addition to the approximately 610-subject first cohort. To predict cytomegalovirus infection status, the study combined high-throughput TCR immunosequencing, statistical association of individual TCRs with disease status, and machine learning. A later analysis re-analyzed previously published TCR beta repertoires from 650 to 800 donors and added high-resolution HLA genotyping to study TCR occurrence patterns. Rather than using new phenotypic data, the later analysis identified candidate immune exposures from TCR beta sequences and from how often those sequences occurred across donors. To decide whether each TCR beta V gene segment behaved as functional or pseudogenic, an earlier analysis of approximately 620 of the donors relied on high-throughput TCR beta sequencing. Donor age, sex, ethnicity and CMV serostatus were collected together with the repertoire data. In a later genetic analysis, genome-wide SNP genotypes for about three fifths of the 666 donors were used, and that subset was treated as a discovery cohort. All discovery cohort repertoires had been generated using a single sequencing platform. Class I and class II HLA loci were covered by the typing at four-digit resolution. Typing coverage varied by locus: about 629-630 donors for A, B, C, DRB1 and DQB1; some 520 for DQA1; more than 600 for DPA1; about 450 for DPB1. Roughly 5 DR-DQ haplotypes were handled as single units for association and clustering, since linkage in the cohort was strong. Among about 410 genotyped donors of the cohort, an average of roughly 230,000 unique TCR beta nucleotide sequences was sequenced per donor, of which about 19% were non-productive.

The CDR3 runs 14 amino acids, cysteine and phenylalanine included. Only CDR3 DNA is held: 42 bases, read in frame from base 1. CDR1 is given as SGHKS and CDR2 as YYEKEE, both from the germline V gene (reference sequence). V gives up 0 bases and J gives up 6 bases, and the segment between their germline ends measures 10 bases. The cohort comprised under 700 healthy bone marrow donors. All cohort members were sampled while nominally healthy, although unrecorded immune exposures were likely present. The donor tested CMV seronegative and was one of the 352 seronegative cohort members. A peripheral blood sample was collected from each donor, and TCR beta sequencing was performed on peripheral blood mononuclear cells. Genomic DNA extraction from the blood cell samples was performed with the Qiagen DNeasy Blood Extraction Kit. The study at large found these results: Several of the top co-occurrence clusters appeared to be linked to parvovirus B19, influenza, CMV and Epstein-Barr virus, according to a later analysis. An earlier analysis of 587 of the donors showed that most TCR beta V segments appeared in productive rearrangements either about 87% or about 30% of the time, which broadly matched IMGT annotations. According to a later analysis, most CMV-associated TCR beta chains appeared to be HLA-restricted, and the HLA associations seemed to be driven largely by CMV exposure. The presence/absence analyses assumed that sequencing depth was roughly uniform across donors, and that assumption may not be true. This cohort had only TCR beta chains sequenced, and the lack of alpha or paired-chain data limited which features could be detected. According to the authors, the approach could potentially be generalized to other disease states and immunological phenotypes. Because the 87-base-pair reads could not distinguish some IMGT-functional V segments, including TRBV6-2 and TRBV6-3, those segments were excluded. A later analysis found that HLA-associated TCR beta chains were more clonally expanded and had lower generation probabilities than equally common non-associated chains. Three of the identified cytomegalovirus-associated TCR beta chains were confirmed in vitro to be specific for cytomegalovirus antigens. A further reported finding was that TCR beta sequences accurately predicted the HLA-A and HLA-B alleles for most subjects in the first cohort. CMV serostatus was the only immune exposure information available for the cohort. Assigning TCR associations to individual alleles was difficult when HLA alleles, especially DR and DQ, strongly co-occurred. A later genetic analysis reported fewer N-insertions in productive TCRs among donors in an Asian-associated ancestry cluster than the roughly 700-donor mean. In a later analysis, TCR association rates were found to vary across HLA loci, with the most associated TCRs seen for DRB1 alleles and the fewest for HLA-C alleles. The study listed 150 to 200 TCR beta chains as associated with cytomegalovirus. Most TCR sequences were seen in very few donors, while some public TCRs were found in many individuals. Cytomegalovirus status was reported to be diagnosed by the classifier with high specificity and sensitivity in both the original and validation cohorts. An association between a missense DCLRE1C variant and V-gene and J-gene trimming of TCR beta chains was found in a later genetic analysis and replicated in an independent cohort. Linkage disequilibrium might explain the correlated functional status among segregating V segments, but an unknown experimental factor could not be ruled out. HLA typing was unavailable for some donors at each locus, so association tests used only the typed subset. The sequencing pipeline was judged likely to have produced a cluster of highly shared sequence variants as a technical artifact. Specific HLA alleles were associated with 18,000 or so TCR beta sequences at a false discovery rate of 0.05 in a later analysis. Because counts were too low, approximately 15 rarely observed V segments, including chromosome 9 orphons, were excluded from the earlier analysis of 587 of the donors.

The protocol used for the library was the immunoSEQ multiplex PCR assay. For the multiplex PCR, a mixture combining 60 forward primers for TCR Vbeta segments and 13 reverse primers for TCR Jbeta segments was used. Amplification of the CDR3 region of rearranged TCR beta genes was performed with a multiplex PCR assay on genomic DNA. On the Illumina HiSeq System, the amplified TCR beta libraries were sequenced as 87-base-pair reads. On the study's bioinformatics: In a later analysis, about 80 million unique TCR beta chains were counted across the roughly 610 repertoires, and roughly 10 million of these chains were shared by at least two donors. A nearest-neighbor algorithm error-corrected the raw reads and collapsed the reads into unique sequences, merging closely related sequences to remove PCR and sequencing errors. To assign V, D and J gene segments, CDR3 sequences were aligned to IMGT reference sequences. For a sequence to be retained, at least a six-nucleotide match to both a V gene segment and a J gene segment was required. Rearrangements were classified as productive when the CDR3 lacked stop codons and remained in frame with V and J, and all other rearrangements were classified as non-productive. Following IMGT convention, CDR3 was defined as the stretch from the second conserved V-encoded cysteine up to the conserved J-encoded phenylalanine. In an earlier analysis of roughly 580 of the donors, sequences lacking an unambiguous match to a single V gene segment were excluded. An earlier analysis of 500 to 600 of the donors classified V segments as functional when productive rearrangements were above 56.7% and as segregating when the standard deviation between donors was above 5%. To diagnose cytomegalovirus status from the catalog of TCR beta chain sequences, a statistical classification framework was built. In a later analysis, V and J genes were assigned by comparing TCR nucleotide sequences against IMGT/GENE-DB human TR gene sequences. The TCRdist pipeline was used in a later analysis to assign CDR3 sequences and most-parsimonious VDJ recombination scenarios. In a later analysis, every TCR beta chain was defined by the combination of its CDR3 amino acid sequence and its V-gene family, and reads without a unique V-gene family were dropped. As a way to deal with suspected cross-contamination and a sequencing artifact, a later analysis dropped hundreds of nucleotide sequences that were highly shared and had low generation probability. In a later analysis, a clonal expansion index for each public chain was calculated from normalized within-repertoire ranks of inferred template counts. In a later analysis, generation probabilities were computed with a VDJ recombination model fitted to out-of-frame rearrangements, and the resulting probabilities were checked against IGoR. In a later analysis, TCR-TCR, TCR-HLA and TCR-CMV co-occurrence was scored with hypergeometric tests, and a repertoire-size bias correction was applied to TCR pairs. A later analysis estimated false discovery rates by permuting HLA or CMV assignments 20 times. In a later analysis, co-occurring TCRs were grouped using DBSCAN, and TCRdist sequence similarity was added for clustering within HLA-allele-positive subsets. For co-occurrence clustering, repertoires with fewer than 30,000 or more than 120,000 public chains were excluded, along with four to six repertoires with anomalous nucleotide sharing. As stored in TCRdb, this immuneACCESS dataset retains in-frame rearrangements with V and J assigned. A fraction of the clones does not appear; measured against another copy, unresolved V genes explain less than half of the discrepancy, and the remainder lacks a known reason. The V and J calls and clone size were taken over from that table, and D and trimming were inferred from the DNA. The sample profile shows approximately 180,000 clones; 70% to 80% of them were found once. Of the sample, around 3% is held by the ten largest clones.

About this clone itself: Its cognate antigen has yet to be identified. No base quality values were provided; no much bigger clone lies one nucleotide off.

This clonotype was sampled from a male donor in good health and CMV-seronegative. The sequencing sample was made of PBMCs. The rearranged chain carries TRBV5-5 and TRBJ1-5; D gene: possibly TRBD1, on 6 matching bases. DNA sequence: TGTGCCAGCAGCTTGGGACAGGACTTTCAGCCCCAGCATTTT. This gives the protein CASSLGQDFQPQHF.